This passage covers 2 T cell receptor beta chains from one sample sequenced in a study of T cell clonotyping in hematopoietic cell transplantation. Sequencing used immunoSEQ multiplex PCR; TCRdb keeps in-frame clones, though not all of them. The sample has fewer than 40,000 clones; 75% to 90% are singletons. The sequencing sample was made of peripheral blood mononuclear cells. Every receptor here comes from a woman between 35 and 50 years old in good health. Some clones in this sample may be carry-over from other donors' samples.

The chain uses TRBV7-8 and TRBJ1-5; D remains ambiguous. V was pared by 0 bases and J by 0 bases, with 9 bases between. Germline V gene data show CDR1 as SGHVS and CDR2 as FQNEAQ. The CDR3 sequence is 16 residues long. CDR3 loop: CASSLATVNSNQPQHF. As DNA, the CDR3 is TGTGCCAGCAGCTTAGCGACTGTGAATAGCAATCAGCCCCAGCATTTT.

The chain uses TRBV7-2 and TRBJ2-2; D is tentatively TRBD1 or TRBD2 (5 bases each). V gave up 0 bases and J gave up 6 bases, with 5 bases separating them. CDR1 and CDR2 from the germline V gene are SGHTA and FQGNSA. There are 13 residues in the CDR3. CDR3 coding DNA: TGTGCCAGCAGCTTAGCGGGGGCCGGGGAGCTGTTTTTT. It translates to CASSLAGAGELFF.